The T cell receptor beta chain under discussion was sequenced for a study of blood T cells in healthy people across ages. Extraction yielded at least 5 micrograms of total RNA per sample. Between the trimmed V and J ends, which lost 2 bases and 4 bases, there was a span of 20 bases. The germline CDR1 and CDR2 sequences are DFQATT and SNEGSKA (reference sequence). The CDR3 has 16 residues. The authors ran a second PCR of roughly 7 to 11 cycles using a sample-barcoded 5' primer and a J-beta primer mix. In TCRdb, the 5' RACE reads were re-called with MiXCR into one record per CDR3 protein. The sample holds 1.5 million to 2 million distinct CDR3 sequences, roughly 30% seen once.

The receptor was derived from a woman aged 25 to 45 in good health. The chain is built from TRBV20-1 and TRBJ2-5, with D perhaps matching TRBD1 or TRBD2 (6 bases each). Sequenced: blood. The chain's CDR3 is CSARTVFVGGGETQYF. The CDR3 DNA reads TGCAGTGCTAGAACTGTTTTTGTAGGAGGGGGAGAGACCCAGTACTTC.